The 20 T cell receptor beta chains reported below all come from one sample, sequenced in a study of CD8 T cells in Susac syndrome. Random hexamers primed reverse transcription of about 0.45 to 1 ug RNA. TCRdb re-called the immunoSEQ multiplex PCR reads with MiXCR, one entry per CDR3 protein. The sample consists of fewer than 95,000 distinct CDR3 sequences, roughly 96% of them appearing once. The sample was CD8+ T cells from PBMCs. The origin of the receptors is a human donor with Susac syndrome.

The gene calls are TRBV28 and TRBJ1-1, with 7 positions matching TRBD1. J gave up 8 bases and V 4 bases, and 4 bases lay outside the gene matches. The CDR3 extends over 12 amino acids. Germline CDR1 and CDR2: MDHEN and SYDVKM. CDR3 coding DNA: TGTGCCAGCAGTTCCGGACAGGACGAAGCTTTCTTT. It yields the protein CASSSGQDEAFF.

The chain uses TRBV18 and TRBJ2-7; D remains ambiguous. The germline V gene has CDR1 KGHSH and CDR2 LQKENI. Trimming removed 1 base at V and 5 bases at J, with 9 bases between. The CDR3 is 13 residues long. The CDR3 loop is CASSPLPKDEQYF. CDR3 nucleotide sequence: TGTGCCAGCTCACCACTCCCGAAAGACGAGCAGTACTTC.

The chain combines TRBV4-2 with TRBJ1-2; a possible D gene is TRBD1 (6 bases). Germline V gene sequence: CDR1 LGHNA, CDR2 YNFKEQ. CDR3 length equals 15 residues. V lost 3 bases to trimming and J lost 4 bases, with 15 bases between them. CDR3 coding DNA: TGTGCCAGCAGCCATACAGGGTCCTTCAGCTATGGCTACACCTTC. Amino acids: CASSHTGSFSYGYTF.

V and J are TRBV27 and TRBJ1-6; D not certain. The germline V and J ends were trimmed by 5 bases and 3 bases, with 14 bases remaining between them. There are 16 residues in the CDR3. Germline-derived CDR1 and CDR2 are MNHEY and SMNVEV (reference sequence). The CDR3 loop is CASSLGSGFYNSPLHF. The CDR3 DNA sequence: TGTGCCAGCAGTCTCGGGTCTGGGTTCTATAATTCACCCCTCCACTTT.

This sequence joins TRBV27 and TRBJ2-7; D might be TRBD2 (5 bases). Looked up from germline, CDR1 is MNHEY and CDR2 is SMNVEV (reference sequence). V was pared by 6 bases and J by 3 bases, with 15 bases between. The CDR3 is 14 residues long. CDR3 nucleotide sequence: TGTGCCAGCAGCCCGAAAGCGGCCTACTACGAGCAGTACTTC. This codes for CASSPKAAYYEQYF.

The rearrangement joins TRBV2 to TRBJ1-4; D remains unclear. The CDR3 length is 10 residues. Germline CDR1 and CDR2: SNHLY and FYNNEI. V was pared by 8 bases and J by 4 bases, with 2 bases between. CDR3 in DNA: TGTGCCAGCCTTAATGAAAAACTGTTTTTT. This sequence encodes CASLNEKLFF.

The rearrangement links TRBV30 to TRBJ1-2; D might be TRBD1 (5 bases). V was trimmed by 0 bases and J by 4 bases, leaving 9 bases between them. The length of the CDR3 is 13 residues. Germline values: CDR1 GTSNPN, CDR2 SVGIG (reference sequence). The CDR3 DNA reads as TGTGCCTGGAGTGTTGGCAGGGTCTATGGCTACACCTTC. It specifies CAWSVGRVYGYTF.

This chain joins TRBV28 and TRBJ2-5; TRBD2 agrees at 15 bases. Trimming at V came to 2 bases and at J to 4 bases, leaving 8 bases not matched to a gene. Germline V gene lookup returns CDR1 MDHEN and CDR2 SYDVKM. This CDR3 has 18 residues. The CDR3 DNA is TGTGCCAGCAGTTTAAGGACTAGCGGGGGGGCGATGGCAGAGACCCAGTACTTC. Translation: CASSLRTSGGAMAETQYF.

This chain links TRBV4-1 with TRBJ2-4; D is perhaps TRBD2 (5 bases). Germline V lookup: CDR1 MGHRA, CDR2 YSYEKL. This CDR3 region has 14 residues. The V end lost 4 bases, the J end lost 4 bases, and 11 bases lay between the germline ends. CDR3 protein: CASSLTSGKNIQYF. CDR3 DNA: TGCGCCAGCAGCCTCACGTCGGGGAAAAACATTCAGTACTTC.

The CDR3 region is CASSVGGSTEAFF. The DNA of the CDR3 is TGTGCCAGCAGCGTGGGTGGTAGCACTGAAGCTTTCTTT. This chain joins TRBV9 and TRBJ1-1; no definite D call. The CDR3 covers 13 residues. CDR1 and CDR2 from the germline V gene are SGDLS and YYNGEE. With 2 bases removed from V and 4 bases from J, the gap between germline ends came to 9 bases.

This rearrangement joins TRBV20-1 to TRBJ2-5; D gene uncertain. The CDR3 extends over 15 amino acids. Germline loops: CDR1 DFQATT, CDR2 SNEGSKA (reference sequence). V was clipped by 3 bases and J by 4 bases, with 18 bases between them. This CDR3 is CSASLFGASGETQYF. The DNA of the CDR3 is TGCAGTGCTAGTCTCTTTGGCGCCTCGGGAGAGACCCAGTACTTC.

The chain is built from TRBV15 and TRBJ1-4; D unresolved. V shed 0 bases and J shed 8 bases, with 13 bases lying between them. CDR1 is LNHNV, CDR2 YYDKDF, per germline (reference sequence). The CDR3 sequence is 15 residues long. The CDR3 is CATSRDLTAREKLFF. In nucleotides, the CDR3 is TGTGCCACCAGCAGAGATCTCACAGCACGGGAAAAACTGTTTTTT. Full variable domain (outside the CDR3, taken from reference TRBV15 and TRBJ1-4): DAMVIQNPRYQVTQFGKPVTLSCSQTLNHNVMYWYQQKSSQAPKLLFHYYDKDFNNEADTPDNFQSRRPNTSFCFLDIRSPGLGDTAMYLCATSRDLTAREKLFFGSGTQLSVL.

This clonotype is a singleton in its sample. The J gene is TRBJ2-7, the V gene TRBV15; no clear D. In germline, CDR1 is LNHNV, CDR2 YYDKDF (reference sequence). This CDR3 has 13 residues. The ends were cut back, 1 base at V and 4 bases at J, with 8 bases in the middle. DNA of the CDR3: TGTGCCACCAGCAGAGTGCCACAATACGAGCAGTACTTC. Amino acid sequence: CATSRVPQYEQYF.

This rearrangement joins TRBV25-1 to TRBJ2-7; 7 nucleotides agree with TRBD1. CDR1 is MGHDK and CDR2 is SYGVNS in the germline V gene. The CDR3 spans 15 residues. V was clipped by 4 bases and J by 5 bases; unmatched bases: 11. The CDR3 DNA follows: TGTGCCAGCAGTGCCTCCCCTGGACAGGCGCACGAGCAGTACTTC. Its protein product is CASSASPGQAHEQYF.

The V gene is TRBV6-6, the J gene TRBJ1-6; 9 nucleotides align to TRBD1. Germline CDR1 MNHNY, CDR2 SVGAGI (reference sequence). The CDR3 is 15 residues long. V was clipped by 6 bases and J by 7 bases; unmatched bases: 7. For the CDR3, the DNA is TGTGCCAGCAGACCGGGACAGGGTGGAAATTCACCCCTCCACTTT. This gives the protein CASRPGQGGNSPLHF.

The rearrangement joins TRBV6-2 or TRBV6-3 to TRBJ2-7, with D perhaps given as TRBD1 or TRBD2 (6 bases each). Per germline, CDR1 MNHEY and CDR2 SVGEGT. The CDR3 runs to 15 residues. Between the trimmed V and J ends, which lost 8 bases and 0 bases, there was a span of 17 bases. Here the CDR3 reads CASVRGGSTSYEQYF. In DNA form, the CDR3 reads TGTGCCAGCGTCCGAGGGGGGTCCACCTCCTACGAGCAGTACTTC.

This clonotype was counted between two and nine times. This chain links TRBV28 with TRBJ2-7, with TRBD1 matching 9 bases. CDR1 is MDHEN and CDR2 is SYDVKM in the germline V gene. V dropped 3 bases and J dropped 3; count of bases not matched to a gene: 6. CDR3 size: 15 residues. The CDR3, as DNA: TGTGCCAGCAGTTTGGGACAGGGCTCTAGCTACGAGCAGTACTTC. Protein sequence: CASSLGQGSSYEQYF.

The chain employs TRBV14 and TRBJ1-6; no reliable D call. Trimming pared 2 bases from V and 7 bases from J, leaving 6 bases between. The CDR3 runs 13 residues. Germline assignment: CDR1 SGHDN and CDR2 FVKESK. The CDR3 DNA sequence: TGTGCCAGCAGCCAACCTTTGAATTCACCCCTCCACTTT. It specifies CASSQPLNSPLHF.

V gene TRBV20-1 combines with J gene TRBJ2-3, with D uncertain. V lost 6 bases and J 0 bases, leaving 13 bases between the germline ends. Germline V lookup: CDR1 DFQATT, CDR2 SNEGSKA (reference sequence). The CDR3 consists of 14 residues. The CDR3 protein is CSAPRPDSTDTQYF. In DNA form, the CDR3 reads TGCAGTGCCCCCAGACCGGACAGCACAGATACGCAGTATTTT.

The V gene is TRBV4-3, the J gene TRBJ2-3; possibly TRBD2 for D (5 bases). The CDR3 has 16 residues. V was shortened by 1 base and J by 4 bases, with 15 bases between the two germline ends. Per germline, CDR1 LGHNA and CDR2 YSLEER. In nucleotides, the CDR3 is TGCGCCAGCAGCCAAGGTCCCGTGAGGGCGGCAGATACGCAGTATTTT. Translated, it gives CASSQGPVRAADTQYF.